This T cell receptor beta chain appears in the sequencing data of a study of blood T cell repertoires in COVID-19. As for the study in general: PBMCs, B-cell-depleted T cells, or T cells were the source of the cDNA or gDNA that made up the material.

This clone has only a few counts. Profiled with immunoSEQ multiplex PCR; TCRdb holds only in-frame clones, not every one. Of 300,000 to 350,000 clones listed, around nine tenths are singletons. Germline trimming cut 4 bases from V and 3 bases from J; bases unmatched to any gene: 3. CDR1 SEHNR and CDR2 FQNEAQ come from the germline V gene (reference sequence). The CDR3 length is 14 residues. The sequence came from a man aged 25 to 45 who had recovered from COVID-19. The material sequenced was PBMCs or T cells enriched from blood (not recorded which). The gene calls are TRBV7-9 and TRBJ2-7, with TRBD2 matching over 10 bases. The CDR3 sequence is CASSYIAGGYEQYF. The DNA for the CDR3 is TGTGCCAGCAGCTACATAGCGGGGGGCTACGAGCAGTACTTC.